The present T cell receptor (beta chain) was sequenced within a study of blood T cells in healthy people across ages. Regarding the study as a whole: Fewer expanded clones and more diversity marked long-lived versus aged donors.

Healthy Caucasian individuals from Russia aged about 6 to 90 were enrolled as donors. Per-sample PBMC isolation yielded at least 6 million cells. Through a sample-barcoded 5' primer and a J-beta primer mix, a second PCR was run for roughly 6 to 12 cycles. One entry per CDR3 protein, called by TCRdb with MiXCR from the 5' RACE reads. Of 600,000 or so distinct CDR3 sequences listed, roughly 21% are singletons. Regarding this clonotype: Its antigen is still unknown.

In germline, CDR1 is MNHEY, CDR2 SVGEGT. This CDR3 comprises 14 residues. This TCR came from a man between 65 and 85 years old in good health. V and J are TRBV6-2 or TRBV6-3 and TRBJ2-5; D ambiguous. The end of the DNA fits TRBJ2-1 better, so the J call may be wrong. Sequencing was carried out using blood. In DNA, the CDR3 is TGTGCCAGCAGTTCCCATCTACTGTGGAATGAGCAGTTCTTC. It encodes CASSSHLLWNEQFF.